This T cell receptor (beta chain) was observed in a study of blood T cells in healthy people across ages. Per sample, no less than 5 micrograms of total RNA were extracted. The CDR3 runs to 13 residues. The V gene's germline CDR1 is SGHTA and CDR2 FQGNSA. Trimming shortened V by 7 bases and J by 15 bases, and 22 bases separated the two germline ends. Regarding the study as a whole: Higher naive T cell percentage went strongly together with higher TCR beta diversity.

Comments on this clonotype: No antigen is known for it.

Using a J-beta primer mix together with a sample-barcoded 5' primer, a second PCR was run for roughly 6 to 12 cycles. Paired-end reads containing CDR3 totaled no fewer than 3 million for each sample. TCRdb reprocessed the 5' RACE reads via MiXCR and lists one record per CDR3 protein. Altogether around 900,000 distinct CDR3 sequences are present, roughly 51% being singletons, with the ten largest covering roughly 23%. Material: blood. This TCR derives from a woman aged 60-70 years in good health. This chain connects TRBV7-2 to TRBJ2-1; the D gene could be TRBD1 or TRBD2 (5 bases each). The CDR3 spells CASTPNPGPAPFF. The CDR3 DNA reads TGTGCCAGCACCCCGAACCCGGGACCAGCGCCGTTCTTC.